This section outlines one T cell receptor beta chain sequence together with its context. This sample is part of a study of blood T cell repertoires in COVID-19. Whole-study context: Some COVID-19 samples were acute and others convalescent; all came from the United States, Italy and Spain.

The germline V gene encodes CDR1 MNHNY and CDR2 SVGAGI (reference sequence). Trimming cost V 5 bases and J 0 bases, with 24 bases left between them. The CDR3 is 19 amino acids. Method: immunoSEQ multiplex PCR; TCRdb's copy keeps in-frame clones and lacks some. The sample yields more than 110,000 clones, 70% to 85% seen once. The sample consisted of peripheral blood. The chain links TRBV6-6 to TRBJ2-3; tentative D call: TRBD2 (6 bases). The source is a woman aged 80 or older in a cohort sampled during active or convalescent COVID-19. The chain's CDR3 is CASSQNTPSSASSTDTQYF. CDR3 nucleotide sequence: TGTGCCAGCAGTCAAAACACCCCTTCTAGCGCGTCTAGCACAGATACGCAGTATTTT.